A single sample gave rise to the 27 T cell receptor beta chains below, sequenced in a study of PD-1 blockade in classical Hodgkin lymphoma. The time point is: cycle 4 day 1 (C4D1), after 6 weeks of nivolumab. Every patient was affected by relapse after autologous stem cell transplantation, while exposure to brentuximab vedotin was not uniform. Using magnetic negative selection, the CD4+ T cells were separated out of thawed PBMCs. The assay was immunoSEQ multiplex PCR, and TCRdb's table has in-frame clones only and misses some. The sample holds 32,000 or so clones, 92% seen once. The sample in question was CD4+ T cells from blood, obtained before the fourth cycle of nivolumab. Every receptor here comes from a human donor with classical Hodgkin lymphoma.

The chain employs TRBV6-5 and TRBJ1-1, with 7 positions matching TRBD1. With V trimmed by 7 bases and J by 7 bases, 12 bases remained unmatched. The CDR3 is made up of 14 amino acids. Per the germline V gene, CDR1 is MNHEY and CDR2 is SVGAGI. The CDR3 sequence is CASNEAGTAHEAFF. As DNA, the CDR3 is TGTGCCAGCAACGAAGCCGGGACAGCGCATGAAGCTTTCTTT.

The chain recombines TRBV7-6 with TRBJ2-5; D is possibly TRBD2 (5 bases). CDR3 length: 15 residues. V was trimmed by 4 bases and J by 0 bases, leaving 12 bases between them. CDR1 SGHVS and CDR2 FNYEAQ come from the germline V gene. The CDR3 protein is CASSSLAGYQETQYF. CDR3 nucleotides: TGTGCCAGCAGCTCTCTCGCGGGCTACCAAGAGACCCAGTACTTC.

The chain uses TRBV27 and TRBJ1-2; D is unresolved. This CDR3 contains 14 residues. V lost 8 bases and J 4 bases, leaving 17 bases between the germline ends. Per germline, CDR1 MNHEY and CDR2 SMNVEV (reference sequence). This chain's CDR3 is CASHGSERPYGYTF. Here the CDR3 DNA reads TGTGCCAGCCACGGGTCCGAGCGACCCTATGGCTACACCTTC.

The chain is built from TRBV28 and TRBJ2-5, with 11 nucleotides matching TRBD2. This CDR3 contains 15 residues. Germline CDR1 is MDHEN and CDR2 is SYDVKM. V was pared by 3 bases and J by 3 bases, with 3 bases of the junction left unmatched. The CDR3 nucleotides are TGTGCCAGCAGTTTTTCACTAGCGGGAGAAGAGACCCAGTACTTC. Translating gives CASSFSLAGEETQYF.

The chain carries TRBV18 and TRBJ1-3; D is ambiguous. The CDR3 is 14 amino acids. The V end was cut by 3 bases, the J end by 4 bases, with 10 bases between. The germline V gene encodes CDR1 KGHSH and CDR2 LQKENI. The CDR3 loop reads CASSPLPAGNTIYF. The DNA of the CDR3 is TGTGCCAGCTCACCGCTCCCAGCGGGAAACACCATATATTTT. Combining the CDR3 with reference TRBV18 and TRBJ1-3 gives the whole variable domain NAGVMQNPRHLVRRRGQEARLRCSPMKGHSHVYWYRQLPEEGLKFMVYLQKENIIDESGMPKERFSAEFPKEGPSILRIQQVVRGDSAAYFCASSPLPAGNTIYFGEGSWLTVV.

Only a few counts were recorded for this clone. The gene calls are TRBV2 and TRBJ1-2; a possible D gene is TRBD1 (5 bases). The germline V gene encodes CDR1 SNHLY and CDR2 FYNNEI. V lost 3 bases and J 3 bases, leaving 11 bases between the germline ends. CDR3 length: 14 amino acids. This chain's CDR3 is CASSDRPGYYGYTF. The CDR3 nucleotides read TGTGCCAGCAGTGACCGGCCAGGGTACTATGGCTACACCTTC.

V usage is TRBV6-5 and J usage is TRBJ2-1; TRBD2 aligns across 7 bases. Germline CDR1 MNHEY, CDR2 SVGAGI. The trim removed 8 bases at V and 0 bases at J, leaving 4 bases unmatched. There are 14 residues in the CDR3. The CDR3, as DNA: TGTGCCAGCTTGGCGGGAGCCTCCTACAATGAGCAGTTCTTC. As protein: CASLAGASYNEQFF.

The chain employs TRBV28 and TRBJ1-2; D perhaps matches TRBD1 (6 bases). V lost 2 bases and J 7 bases, leaving 11 bases between the germline ends. Germline CDR1 and CDR2: MDHEN and SYDVKM. This CDR3 has 13 amino acids. The CDR3 DNA reads as TGTGCCAGCAGTTTAGCGGGGGGCCGTGGCTACACCTTC. It codes for CASSLAGGRGYTF.

The V and J genes are TRBV29-1 and TRBJ1-1; D not resolved. V was trimmed by 2 bases and J by 7 bases, leaving 11 bases between them. This CDR3 has 12 residues. CDR1 and CDR2 from the germline V gene are SQVTM and ANQGSEA. CDR3 sequence: CSVEFQNVEAFF. The CDR3, as DNA: TGCAGCGTTGAATTCCAGAATGTTGAAGCTTTCTTT.

The chain carries TRBV30 and TRBJ2-1; no clear D gene. CDR1 and CDR2 from the germline V gene are GTSNPN and SVGIG (reference sequence). The V end lost 1 base, the J end lost 0 bases, and 13 bases lay between the germline ends. This CDR3 comprises 16 residues. CDR3 sequence reads: CAWSDSEFSSYNEQFF. The CDR3 region has the DNA TGTGCCTGGAGTGATTCAGAGTTTAGCTCCTACAATGAGCAGTTCTTC.

The chain has TRBV2 and TRBJ2-4; 7 nucleotides align to TRBD2. The V and J ends lost 7 bases and 12 bases, in that order; junction bases with no gene match: 6. The CDR3 contains 11 residues. From germline, CDR1 is SNHLY and CDR2 FYNNEI. Written as DNA, the CDR3 is TGTGCCAGCATGCGGGAGTCTACTCAGTACTTC. This gives the protein CASMRESTQYF.

The V call is TRBV14, the J call TRBJ2-1, with D possibly matching TRBD1 (6 bases). Germline V gene sequence: CDR1 SGHDN, CDR2 FVKESK. This CDR3 is 13 amino acids long. Trimming shortened V by 5 bases and J by 6 bases, and 11 bases separated the two germline ends. The chain's CDR3 is CASSAGARNEQFF. The CDR3 DNA reads as TGTGCCAGCAGCGCAGGGGCCCGCAATGAGCAGTTCTTC.

V usage is TRBV10-2 and J usage is TRBJ1-1, with D possibly being TRBD1 (5 bases). Trimming left V 6 bases short and J 4 bases short, with 18 bases between. This CDR3 has 15 amino acids. Germline-derived CDR1 and CDR2 are WSHSY and SAAADI. The CDR3 region is CASRSRGGMGTEAFF. The CDR3 nucleotides are TGCGCCAGCAGGAGTCGTGGGGGGATGGGCACTGAAGCTTTCTTT.

The V call is TRBV5-6, the J call TRBJ2-1, with TRBD2 matching over 10 bases. Losses at the gene ends were 0 bases for V and 5 bases for J; bases not matched to a gene: 5. This CDR3 region has 16 residues. Per the germline V gene, CDR1 is SGHDT and CDR2 is YYEEEE. The CDR3 DNA reads TGTGCCAGCAGCTTGGGGCGACTAGCGGGCAACAATGAGCAGTTCTTC. It yields the protein CASSLGRLAGNNEQFF.

The chain employs TRBV7-6 and TRBJ1-1, with D possibly TRBD1 on 5 matching bases. This CDR3 has 13 amino acids. The V end was cut by 3 bases, the J end by 3 bases, with 8 bases between. CDR1 is SGHVS and CDR2 is FNYEAQ in the germline V gene. The DNA for the CDR3 is TGTGCCAGCAGCTTCCAGGGTGACACTGAAGCTTTCTTT. It specifies CASSFQGDTEAFF.

J is TRBJ2-1 and V is TRBV10-2; no firm D call. CDR1 WSHSY and CDR2 SAAADI come from the germline V gene. The V gene lost 4 bases and the J gene lost 10 bases, with 8 bases spanning the gap. CDR3 length equals 11 residues. The CDR3 here is CASSVALEQFF. CDR3 DNA sequence: TGCGCCAGCAGTGTAGCTTTGGAGCAGTTCTTC.

In this sample, this clone turned up once. The rearrangement joins TRBV19 to TRBJ2-1; 9 bases line up with TRBD2. The CDR3 consists of 14 residues. Germline V gives CDR1 LNHDA, CDR2 SQIVND (reference sequence). Trimming took 5 bases from V and 7 from J; bases not matched to a gene: 6. The CDR3 spells CASSSVAGVNEQFF. In nucleotides, the CDR3 is TGTGCCAGTAGTTCGGTAGCGGGAGTAAATGAGCAGTTCTTC. Combining the CDR3 with reference TRBV19 and TRBJ2-1 gives the whole variable domain DGGITQSPKYLFRKEGQNVTLSCEQNLNHDAMYWYRQDPGQGLRLIYYSQIVNDFQKGDIAEGYSVSREKKESFPLTVTSAQKNPTAFYLCASSSVAGVNEQFFGPGTRLTVL.

The genes are TRBV9 and TRBJ2-7; 7 positions agree with TRBD2. Looked up from germline, CDR1 is SGDLS and CDR2 is YYNGEE. The CDR3 is made up of 17 amino acids. The V gene end was trimmed by 4 bases and the J gene end by 2 bases; junction bases not matched to a gene: 15. In DNA, the CDR3 is TGTGCCAGCAGCCATGGGGTAGGGCTAGCGGAACCCTACGAGCAGTACTTC. Translation gives CASSHGVGLAEPYEQYF.

The chain couples TRBV29-1 to TRBJ2-1; D could derive from TRBD1 or TRBD2 (5 bases each). Germline CDR1 SQVTM, CDR2 ANQGSEA. The CDR3 totals 15 residues. Trimming left V 3 bases short and J 2 bases short, with 14 bases between. CDR3 residues: CSVEVFGGTYNEQFF. The CDR3 DNA is TGCAGCGTTGAGGTATTTGGGGGAACCTACAATGAGCAGTTCTTC.

The chain joins TRBV5-1 to TRBJ2-2, with D perhaps TRBD1 (8 bases). Germline V CDR1 and CDR2: SGHRS, YFSETQ. Trimming shortened V by 2 bases and J by 5 bases, and 13 bases separated the two germline ends. CDR3 length: 15 amino acids. CDR3 sequence (DNA): TGCGCCAGCAGCTTTACAGGGGGGGTAACCGGGGAGCTGTTTTTT. Amino acid sequence: CASSFTGGVTGELFF.

This clone has just a few counts. The V call is TRBV7-9, the J call TRBJ2-7; possibly TRBD1 or TRBD2 for D (5 bases each). Germline V CDR1 and CDR2: SEHNR, FQNEAQ (reference sequence). There are 15 residues in the CDR3. Trimming took off 8 bases at V and 3 bases at J, with 20 bases between the two ends. CDR3 sequence: CASGYSNGGIYEQYF. CDR3 coding DNA: TGTGCCAGCGGCTACAGCAATGGGGGAATCTACGAGCAGTACTTC.

The chain employs TRBV5-1 and TRBJ2-5, with D possibly matching TRBD2 (6 bases). The germline V gene encodes CDR1 SGHRS and CDR2 YFSETQ. This CDR3 spans 20 amino acids. The V and J ends lost 0 bases and 1 base respectively, with 25 bases between them. This chain's CDR3 is CASSLAGTLKASDIQETQYF. CDR3 DNA sequence: TGCGCCAGCAGCTTGGCCGGGACTCTCAAAGCAAGTGACATCCAAGAGACCCAGTACTTC.

V is TRBV28 and J is TRBJ2-7; 9 positions agree with TRBD2. The germline V gene encodes CDR1 MDHEN and CDR2 SYDVKM. This CDR3 has 17 residues. J gave up 4 bases and V 5 bases, and 15 bases lay outside the gene matches. CDR3 protein: CASSQPGGWSGRYEQYF. The CDR3 bases are TGTGCCAGCAGTCAACCGGGGGGGTGGAGCGGGAGGTACGAGCAGTACTTC.

This chain uses TRBV5-1 with TRBJ2-6; D is uncertain. V was trimmed by 4 bases and J by 5 bases, leaving 25 bases between them. This CDR3 is built from 19 residues. From germline, CDR1 is SGHRS and CDR2 YFSETQ. CDR3 loop: CASSSNPLDFDVWANVLTF. CDR3 nucleotide sequence: TGCGCCAGCAGCAGTAACCCACTCGATTTTGACGTCTGGGCCAACGTCCTGACTTTC.

The chain links TRBV13 to TRBJ2-7; D is uncertain. This CDR3 has 12 amino acids. Germline assignment: CDR1 PRHDT and CDR2 FYEKMQ (reference sequence). The V and J ends lost 1 base and 6 bases respectively, with 7 bases between them. In DNA form, the CDR3 reads TGTGCCAGCAGCTTAGCCTCGGGCGAGCAGTACTTC. Its protein product is CASSLASGEQYF.

V and J are TRBV7-8 and TRBJ1-1; no reliable D call. The germline gives CDR1 SGHVS, CDR2 FQNEAQ. The CDR3 is made up of 14 amino acids. Trimming removed 4 bases at V and 1 base at J, with 10 bases between. Written as DNA, the CDR3 is TGTGCCAGCAGCTCCGGAGAGGGGAACACTGAAGCTTTCTTT. Translation gives CASSSGEGNTEAFF.

This chain joins TRBV28 and TRBJ1-5; D uncertain. V lost 1 base to trimming and J lost 1 base, with 8 bases between them. Germline V lookup: CDR1 MDHEN, CDR2 SYDVKM. The CDR3 is 15 residues long. CDR3 coding DNA: TGTGCCAGCAGTTTATTCTTACAGAGCAATCAGCCCCAGCATTTT. This sequence encodes CASSLFLQSNQPQHF.